This T cell receptor beta chain was obtained from a study of CD8 T cells in Susac syndrome. Treatment-naive patients with stable or active relapsing-remitting disease served as multiple sclerosis controls. cDNA came from approximately 0.5 to 1 ug RNA primed by random hexamers. TCR beta CDR3 was amplified by immunoSEQ covering 54 Vbeta and 13 Jbeta. One entry per CDR3 protein results from TCRdb running MiXCR on the immunoSEQ multiplex PCR reads. Of roughly 200,000 distinct CDR3 sequences in the sample, roughly 94% were seen once. Sequenced material: CD4+ T cells from PBMCs. This TCR came from a human donor with multiple sclerosis.

CDR3 DNA: TGTGCCAGCAGCTTACTCGGTTCAATGTCTGGGGCCAACGTCCTGACTTTC. Translation gives CASSLLGSMSGANVLTF. This chain connects TRBV7-2 to TRBJ2-6; no clear D. This CDR3 region has 17 residues. V was shortened by 2 bases and J by 1 base, with 12 bases between the two germline ends. The V gene's germline CDR1 is SGHTA and CDR2 FQGNSA.